This T cell receptor (beta chain) was observed in a study of T cell changes during pregnancy in multiple sclerosis. In germline, CDR1 is SGHTA, CDR2 FQGNSA. This CDR3 region has 13 residues. Data came from immunoSEQ multiplex PCR; TCRdb stores just in-frame clones and leaves some out. Among roughly 110,000 clones listed, roughly 92% were seen once. Details on this clone: An end of the junction does not agree with germline; a read error may underlie this.

This specimen was peripheral blood, taken in the third trimester of pregnancy. This chain links TRBV7-2 with TRBJ2-4, with D possibly TRBD1 on 6 matching bases. This TCR was recovered from a female donor in good health, enrolled as a control in a pregnancy study. CDR3 nucleotides: TGTGCCAGCAGCTTAGCGCAATTCAGATACAGGGACTTC. Protein sequence: CASSLAQFRYRDF.